Listed below are T cell receptor beta chains from one sample, sequenced in a study of blood T cell repertoires in COVID-19. Produced via immunoSEQ multiplex PCR; TCRdb's table is partial and in-frame only. The table lists fewer than 350,000 clones, 85% of them singletons, with over 1.5% in the top ten. The sequencing input was PBMCs or T cells enriched from blood (not recorded which). The receptors were gathered from a woman aged 30 to 39 who had been exposed to COVID-19. Both conserved end residues are part of each CDR3. The D gene is left open where the match is weak. Expanded clones are given a class, and other clones once, few, many or no size at all.

cdr3_nt: TGCAGCGTTGATTTATCCGGCGGCAGGGGCGCCCGAGAGACCCAGTACTTC; cdr3_aa: CSVDLSGGRGARETQYF; d_call: -; j_call: TRBJ2-5; clone_size: -; v_call: TRBV29-1
cdr3_nt: TGTGCCAGCTCACCTTATGGGACAGGGGCGGACGAGCAGTACTTC; cdr3_aa: CASSPYGTGADEQYF; d_call: TRBD1; j_call: TRBJ2-7; clone_size: -; v_call: TRBV18
cdr3_nt: TGTGCCAGCAACGGGGTCGGTGAAGCTTTCTTT; cdr3_aa: CASNGVGEAFF; d_call: -; j_call: TRBJ1-1; clone_size: -; v_call: TRBV27
cdr3_nt: TGCAGCGTCTATGCAGACTTTAATGAAAAACTGTTTTTT; cdr3_aa: CSVYADFNEKLFF; d_call: -; j_call: TRBJ1-4; clone_size: -; v_call: TRBV29-1
cdr3_nt: TGCGCCAGCAGCCCCGGACAGGGCACAGATACGCAGTATTTT; cdr3_aa: CASSPGQGTDTQYF; d_call: TRBD1; j_call: TRBJ2-3; clone_size: -; v_call: TRBV5-1
cdr3_nt: TGCGCCAGCAGCTTGAACAGGGCGAGCTATGGCTACACCTTC; cdr3_aa: CASSLNRASYGYTF; d_call: -; j_call: TRBJ1-2; clone_size: many; v_call: TRBV5-1
cdr3_nt: TGTGCCAGCAGCTTAGCGGTAGAGCAGTTCTTC; cdr3_aa: CASSLAVEQFF; d_call: -; j_call: TRBJ2-1; clone_size: -; v_call: TRBV11-2
cdr3_nt: TGTGCCTACACTAGCGCCAATGAGCAGTTCTTC; cdr3_aa: CAYTSANEQFF; d_call: TRBD2; j_call: TRBJ2-1; clone_size: -; v_call: TRBV30
cdr3_nt: TGCGCCAGCAGCTTGGTTGAGCACAATGAGCAGTTCTTC; cdr3_aa: CASSLVEHNEQFF; d_call: -; j_call: TRBJ2-1; clone_size: -; v_call: TRBV5-1
cdr3_nt: TGTGCCAGCAGCTTAGCACTGCCCCTACAGTTCCCCACAGATACGCAGTATTTT; cdr3_aa: CASSLALPLQFPTDTQYF; d_call: -; j_call: TRBJ2-3; clone_size: few; v_call: TRBV11-2
cdr3_nt: TGTGCCAGCAGTGTCTACAGGGCGGGAGAGACCCAGTACTTC; cdr3_aa: CASSVYRAGETQYF; d_call: -; j_call: TRBJ2-5; clone_size: -; v_call: TRBV25-1
cdr3_nt: TGTGCCAGCAGTTTATCGGGTTCGGATCAGCCCCAGCATTTT; cdr3_aa: CASSLSGSDQPQHF; d_call: -; j_call: TRBJ1-5; clone_size: -; v_call: TRBV28
cdr3_nt: TGTGCCAGCAGTACGACAGGGGGTAGGACTGAAGCTTTCTTT; cdr3_aa: CASSTTGGRTEAFF; d_call: TRBD1; j_call: TRBJ1-1; clone_size: -; v_call: TRBV28
cdr3_nt: TGTGCCAGCAGCTCCTATGGGAGCACTGAAGCTTTCTTT; cdr3_aa: CASSSYGSTEAFF; d_call: -; j_call: TRBJ1-1; clone_size: -; v_call: TRBV9
cdr3_nt: TGCAGTGCTAGGACATCGTATGGCTACACCTTC; cdr3_aa: CSARTSYGYTF; d_call: -; j_call: TRBJ1-2; clone_size: -; v_call: TRBV20-1
cdr3_nt: TGTGCCAGCAGACCGACAGGTAATCAGCCCCAGCATTTT; cdr3_aa: CASRPTGNQPQHF; d_call: -; j_call: TRBJ1-5; clone_size: -; v_call: TRBV3-1/TRBV3-2
cdr3_nt: TGCGCCAGCAGCTTGGGGGGAGGACTACCCTACGAGCAGTACTTC; cdr3_aa: CASSLGGGLPYEQYF; d_call: -; j_call: TRBJ2-7; clone_size: -; v_call: TRBV5-1
cdr3_nt: TGTGCCAGCAGCCACTACACAGATACGCAGTATTTT; cdr3_aa: CASSHYTDTQYF; d_call: -; j_call: TRBJ2-3; clone_size: -; v_call: TRBV7-2
cdr3_nt: TGTGCCAGCAGCAAGGGACTAAGCAATCAGCCCCAGCATTTT; cdr3_aa: CASSKGLSNQPQHF; d_call: -; j_call: TRBJ1-5; clone_size: -; v_call: TRBV7-9
cdr3_nt: TGTGCCAGCAGCCCGCTAGCGGTGGGGAACACAGATACGCAGTATTTT; cdr3_aa: CASSPLAVGNTDTQYF; d_call: TRBD2; j_call: TRBJ2-3; clone_size: -; v_call: TRBV7-3
cdr3_nt: TGTGCCTGGAGTGTACTAGGACTAGCGGGAGCCACAGATACGCAGTATTTT; cdr3_aa: CAWSVLGLAGATDTQYF; d_call: TRBD2; j_call: TRBJ2-3; clone_size: -; v_call: TRBV30
cdr3_nt: TGTGCTAGCGCTCAGGACAGGGGCACTGAAGCTTTCTTT; cdr3_aa: CASAQDRGTEAFF; d_call: TRBD1; j_call: TRBJ1-1; clone_size: -; v_call: TRBV7-7
cdr3_nt: TGTGCCAGCAGCGTAGGTACAGGGTCTTATGGCTACACCTTC; cdr3_aa: CASSVGTGSYGYTF; d_call: -; j_call: TRBJ1-2; clone_size: -; v_call: TRBV9
cdr3_nt: TGTGCCAGCAGTTTCATGGGCAACAATCAGCCCCAGCATTTT; cdr3_aa: CASSFMGNNQPQHF; d_call: -; j_call: TRBJ1-5; clone_size: -; v_call: TRBV28
cdr3_nt: TGTGCCAGTAGTATAGCAGGGGCAACCCCAGGATTCGGGGAGCTGTTTTTT; cdr3_aa: CASSIAGATPGFGELFF; d_call: -; j_call: TRBJ2-2; clone_size: -; v_call: TRBV19
cdr3_nt: TGTGCCAGCGGAACAGGGGGCTTGGGCTATGGCTACACCTTC; cdr3_aa: CASGTGGLGYGYTF; d_call: TRBD1; j_call: TRBJ1-2; clone_size: -; v_call: TRBV28
cdr3_nt: TGCGCCAGCAGCCAAGATGCAACTTCAGGGGGCCATGGCTACACCTTC; cdr3_aa: CASSQDATSGGHGYTF; d_call: TRBD1; j_call: TRBJ1-2; clone_size: -; v_call: TRBV4-1